These T cell receptor beta chains were read from a single sample in a study of early T cells in non-severe SARS-CoV-2 infection. TCRdb re-called the 5' RACE reads through MiXCR, storing one row per CDR3 protein. The repertoire holds approximately 88,000 distinct CDR3 sequences, with roughly an eighth as singletons. Material: whole blood. These receptors were obtained from an adult who was a healthcare worker with PCR-confirmed SARS-CoV-2 infection or an uninfected control (not recorded which). Both conserved end residues are part of each CDR3. A D gene is named only where the DNA matches it firmly. Only some rows state a clone size, as once, few, many or a class for expanded clones.

j_call clone_size v_call d_call cdr3_aa cdr3_nt
TRBJ2-2 . TRBV5-4 . CASSLEAGRATGELFF TGTGCCAGCAGCTTGGAGGCCGGGCGAGCCACCGGGGAGCTGTTTTTT
TRBJ1-6 . TRBV7-9 TRBD1 CASSFSGGTSPLDF TGTGCCAGCAGCTTTTCAGGGGGGACCTCACCCCTCGACTTT
TRBJ1-2 many TRBV29-1 . CSVEGQGLEGYTF TGCAGCGTTGAGGGGCAGGGACTGGAGGGCTACACCTTC
TRBJ2-3 . TRBV5-4 TRBD2 CASSLGLAGGPGTDTQYF TGTGCCAGCAGCTTGGGACTAGCGGGGGGGCCGGGCACAGATACGCAGTATTTT
TRBJ2-3 many TRBV5-6 . CASSFWGPTDTQYF TGTGCCAGCAGTTTTTGGGGGCCCACAGATACGCAGTATTTT
TRBJ1-5 . TRBV2 . CASSADSYSNQPQHF TGTGCCAGCAGTGCGGACAGCTATAGCAATCAGCCCCAGCATTTT
TRBJ2-7 many TRBV12-3/TRBV12-4 . CASTRRGVSYEQYF TGTGCCAGCACCCGCCGGGGTGTCTCCTACGAGCAGTACTTC
TRBJ2-2 few TRBV5-1 TRBD2 CASNPGTSGVPGELFF TGCGCCAGCAACCCCGGGACTAGCGGGGTACCCGGGGAGCTGTTTTTT
TRBJ2-5 . TRBV6-4 . CASSVTSEAQETQYF TGTGCCAGCAGTGTTACGAGCGAAGCCCAAGAGACCCAGTACTTC
TRBJ2-7 . TRBV3-1 . CASSRDGRNYEQYF TGTGCCAGCAGCCGAGACGGGCGGAACTACGAGCAGTACTTC
TRBJ2-1 many TRBV7-2 . CASSQDTSRVFF TGTGCCAGCAGCCAGGACACTTCGAGGGTGTTCTTC
TRBJ2-5 many TRBV3-1 . CASSQEETQYF TGTGCCAGCAGTCAAGAGGAGACCCAGTACTTC
TRBJ2-2 few TRBV5-1 TRBD1 CASSFGQVPGELFF TGCGCCAGCAGCTTTGGACAGGTGCCCGGGGAGCTGTTTTTT
TRBJ2-1 . TRBV5-5 TRBD1 CASSERGQSYNEQFF TGTGCCAGCAGCGAAAGGGGGCAATCCTACAATGAGCAGTTCTTC
TRBJ2-5 . TRBV18 . CASSPLRTEQQETQYF TGTGCCAGCTCCCCCCTGCGGACAGAACAACAAGAGACCCAGTACTTC
TRBJ2-7 few TRBV4-1 . CASSQEGLPIYEQYF TGCGCCAGCAGCCAAGAGGGTTTGCCGATCTACGAGCAGTACTTC
TRBJ2-7 many TRBV19 . CASSMGLRSSYEQYF TGTGCCAGTAGTATGGGACTGAGGAGCTCCTACGAGCAGTACTTC
TRBJ2-1 many TRBV5-4 TRBD2 CASSSTSGGNNEQFF TGTGCCAGCAGCTCCACTAGCGGGGGAAACAATGAGCAGTTCTTC
TRBJ2-2 few TRBV6-2/TRBV6-3 . CASSYGRGAGELFF TGTGCCAGCAGTTATGGCAGGGGCGCCGGGGAGCTGTTTTTT
TRBJ1-6 . TRBV7-4 . CASSLVGCDRISSSYNSPLHF TGTGCCAGCAGCTTAGTGGGATGTGACAGGATTAGTAGCTCCTATAATTCACCCCTCCACTTT
TRBJ1-3 many TRBV4-1 TRBD1 CASRQGGAGNTIYF TGCGCCAGCAGACAGGGGGGAGCTGGAAACACCATATATTTT
TRBJ2-5 many TRBV7-2 . CASSMALAGRWTETQYF TGTGCCAGCAGCATGGCCCTAGCAGGGAGGTGGACGGAGACCCAGTACTTC
TRBJ2-2 many TRBV4-3 . CASSQGGLGELFF TGCGCCAGCAGCCAAGGGGGGTTAGGGGAGCTGTTTTTT
TRBJ2-7 few TRBV7-9 TRBD2 CASSHLSGALEQYF TGTGCCAGCAGTCACCTTAGCGGGGCGCTCGAGCAGTACTTC
TRBJ2-6 many TRBV6-4 . CASSDSSESGANVLTF TGTGCCAGCAGTGACTCATCGGAGTCTGGGGCCAACGTCCTGACTTTC
TRBJ2-7 . TRBV11-2 . CASSAHYEQYF TGTGCCAGCAGCGCCCACTACGAGCAGTACTTC
TRBJ2-1 many TRBV30 TRBD2 CAWMGHETSTRLAGGRDEQFF TGTGCCTGGATGGGCCATGAAACCTCCACCAGACTAGCGGGGGGGCGCGATGAGCAGTTCTTC
TRBJ2-5 few TRBV20-1 . CSASVAVQETQYF TGCAGTGCTAGTGTCGCGGTGCAAGAGACCCAGTACTTC
TRBJ1-4 few TRBV4-1 TRBD1 CASSQALGTGVEKLFF TGCGCCAGCAGCCAAGCGCTCGGGACAGGGGTTGAAAAACTGTTTTTT